These T cell receptor beta chains were read from a single sample in a study of cytomegalovirus exposure and HLA in healthy donors. The table came from immunoSEQ multiplex PCR; TCRdb's copy has only in-frame clones and leaves some out. The table has around 110,000 clones, roughly 82% seen once. Sample: PBMCs. These receptors all come from a woman between 50 and 59 years old in good health and CMV-seropositive. The CDR3 runs from the conserved cysteine through the conserved F or W. Each record gives: J gene, V gene, CDR3 length, D gene, clone size, CDR3 DNA, CDR3 protein. The D gene is left open where the match is weak. Some rows have no size entry. The others give once, few or many, or a class for an expanded clone.

TRBJ2-1	TRBV6-4	15	TRBD2	NA	TGTGCCAGCAGTACAGAGCGGGGGCCCTACAATGAGCAGTTCTTC	CASSTERGPYNEQFF
TRBJ2-3	TRBV28	14	NA	NA	TGTGCCAGCAGTTTTACTAGGCGCACAGATACGCAGTATTTT	CASSFTRRTDTQYF
TRBJ1-4	TRBV7-2	13	NA	NA	TGTGCCAGCAGCTCCACTCCCAATGAAAAACTGTTTTTT	CASSSTPNEKLFF
TRBJ1-5	TRBV7-2	16	NA	NA	TGTGCCAGCAGCTTATGGCCTACGGGGGTTGGTCAGCCCCAGCATTTT	CASSLWPTGVGQPQHF
TRBJ2-7	TRBV4-1	17	TRBD1	few	TGCGCCAGCAGCCAAGCATCGCATGGGACAGGCTACTACGAGCAGTACTTC	CASSQASHGTGYYEQYF
TRBJ2-7	TRBV29-1	14	TRBD1	NA	TGCAGCGTGATAAACCGGGACAGCTCCTACGAGCAGTACTTC	CSVINRDSSYEQYF
TRBJ2-7	TRBV27	13	TRBD1	NA	TGTGCCAGCAGTTGGGGACAGGGGTACGAGCAGTACTTC	CASSWGQGYEQYF
TRBJ2-3	TRBV4-2	20	TRBD2	NA	TGTGCCAGCAGCCAAGATCACAGCCGGGGACTAGCGGGCGTCACAGATACGCAGTATTTT	CASSQDHSRGLAGVTDTQYF
TRBJ2-5	TRBV19	14	TRBD2	once	TGTGCCAGTAGTAATAGCGGGTCCAGCGAGACCCAGTACTTC	CASSNSGSSETQYF
TRBJ1-3	TRBV29-1	14	TRBD1	NA	TGCAGCGTTGACGGGACAGTTCATGGAAACACCATATATTTT	CSVDGTVHGNTIYF
TRBJ2-5	TRBV7-2	14	TRBD2	NA	TGTGCCAGCAGCCGAGATAGGGGAGGGGAGACCCAGTACTTC	CASSRDRGGETQYF
TRBJ1-5	TRBV5-5	17	NA	NA	TGTGCCAGCAGCTTAACCGGGACAAGTTATAGCAATCAGCCCCAGCATTTT	CASSLTGTSYSNQPQHF
TRBJ2-7	TRBV28	15	TRBD2	NA	TGTGCCAGCACCAATAGCGGGAGGAGCTCCTACGAGCAGTACTTC	CASTNSGRSSYEQYF
TRBJ1-2	TRBV4-2	14	TRBD1	NA	TGTGCCAGCAGCCTTGGACAGGGGGGCTATGGCTACACCTTC	CASSLGQGGYGYTF
TRBJ2-4	TRBV7-9	14	TRBD1	few	TGTGCCAGCAGCTTCGGACAGGATGAAAACATTCAGTACTTC	CASSFGQDENIQYF
TRBJ2-2	TRBV7-3	15	NA	few	TGTGCCAGCAGCCCCCAGACAGGACGCACCGGGGAGCTGTTTTTT	CASSPQTGRTGELFF
TRBJ2-2	TRBV28	20	TRBD2	NA	TGTGCCAGCAGTTTGCCGGACAAATACCTAGCGGGGGGGCTTACCGGGGAGCTGTTTTTT	CASSLPDKYLAGGLTGELFF
TRBJ1-2	TRBV6-4	14	NA	NA	TGTGCCAGCAGTGACGGGGTAGGAGGGGATGGCTACACCTTC	CASSDGVGGDGYTF
TRBJ1-2	TRBV2	13	TRBD1	once	TGTGCCAGCAAACTACAGGGGGCGCTTGGCTACACCTTC	CASKLQGALGYTF
TRBJ1-4	TRBV6-5	14	TRBD1	NA	TGTGCCAGCAGGCGGACAGGACATAATGAAAAACTGTTTTTT	CASRRTGHNEKLFF
TRBJ2-2	TRBV28	18	TRBD1	NA	TGTGCCAGCAGTCCCATCAATCCGGGACAGGGGGTGGTCGGGGAGCTGTTTTTT	CASSPINPGQGVVGELFF
TRBJ1-5	TRBV28	16	TRBD1	NA	TGTGCCAGCAGCGTGGGGGACAGGGGAAGAGGTCAGCCCCAGCATTTT	CASSVGDRGRGQPQHF
TRBJ1-2	TRBV7-9	13	NA	NA	TGTGCCAGCAGCTTAGCGGAGTGGTCTGGCTACACCTTC	CASSLAEWSGYTF
TRBJ2-4	TRBV30	15	NA	NA	TGTGCCTGGGAAGCCCCATCCCGAGGAAAAAACATTCAGTACTTC	CAWEAPSRGKNIQYF
TRBJ1-4	TRBV7-2	16	NA	NA	TGTGCCAGCAGCTCTCTGGGGGGGACAACTAATGAAAAACTGTTTTTT	CASSSLGGTTNEKLFF
TRBJ2-7	TRBV7-2	14	TRBD2	NA	TGTGCCAGCAGCTTAGCGGGGGGGTGGTTCGAGCAGTACTTC	CASSLAGGWFEQYF
TRBJ1-6	TRBV7-9	14	NA	NA	TGTGCCAGCAGCTTATTACAGTATAATTCACCCCTCCACTTT	CASSLLQYNSPLHF
TRBJ1-1	TRBV19	12	NA	NA	TGTGAAAGTGTCGGGGTGAACACTGAAGCTTTCTTT	CESVGVNTEAFF
TRBJ1-4	TRBV6-6	15	TRBD1	NA	TGTGCCAGCAGTTATTTACAGGGGAGAGGTGAAAAACTGTTTTTT	CASSYLQGRGEKLFF
TRBJ2-1	TRBV19	16	TRBD2	NA	TGTGCCAGTAGTATAGGAGTCGGGGGGGCACACAATGAGCAGTTCTTC	CASSIGVGGAHNEQFF
TRBJ1-6	TRBV2	14	TRBD1	NA	TGTGCCAGCAGCGTCCTGGACAGGGGATCACCCCTCCACTTT	CASSVLDRGSPLHF
TRBJ2-3	TRBV18	19	TRBD2	NA	TGTGCCAGCTCACCACCGGTACAGCGGGGGGCCGTTGGCACAGATACGCAGTATTTT	CASSPPVQRGAVGTDTQYF
TRBJ2-7	TRBV5-5	16	NA	NA	TGTGCCAGCAGCTTTGGAGATGACAGTCGTGGCTACGAGCAGTACTTC	CASSFGDDSRGYEQYF
TRBJ1-2	TRBV28	16	TRBD1	few	TGTGCCAGCAGTTTGAGGGGGCTCTACCTCAACTATGGCTACACCTTC	CASSLRGLYLNYGYTF
TRBJ1-3	TRBV9	17	NA	NA	TGTGCCAGCAGCGTAGTTGCTGAGCCCTCCTCCGGAAACACCATATATTTT	CASSVVAEPSSGNTIYF
TRBJ2-3	TRBV5-1	15	NA	NA	TGCGCCAGCAGCTTCGGGGGGCCGAGCACAGATACGCAGTATTTT	CASSFGGPSTDTQYF
TRBJ2-2	TRBV28	14	TRBD1	NA	TGTGCCACCGGGACAGTCCGAAACACCGGGGAGCTGTTTTTT	CATGTVRNTGELFF
TRBJ2-3	TRBV29-1	13	TRBD2	NA	TGCAGCGTTGAACGGACTAGCGGATATACGCAGTATTTT	CSVERTSGYTQYF
TRBJ2-7	TRBV15	18	NA	NA	TGTGCCACCAGCAGAGTTGTAGGCCCGACCCGAGGGAATTACGAGCAGTACTTC	CATSRVVGPTRGNYEQYF
TRBJ2-2	TRBV7-6	16	TRBD1	NA	TGTGCCAGCAGCTTAGCCAGGACAGGGAGCACCGGGGAGCTGTTTTTT	CASSLARTGSTGELFF
TRBJ1-1	TRBV6-1	13	TRBD1	few	TGTGCCAGCAGAGGGACAGTAAACACTGAAGCTTTCTTT	CASRGTVNTEAFF
TRBJ1-3	TRBV9	14	NA	once	TGTGCCAGCAGCGTAGACAGTTTCAGAAATACCATATATTTT	CASSVDSFRNTIYF
TRBJ2-2	TRBV7-8	15	TRBD2	NA	TGTGCCAGCAAGCGGCTAGCGGTTAACACCGGGGAGCTGTTTTTT	CASKRLAVNTGELFF
TRBJ2-3	TRBV2	16	TRBD2	NA	TGTGCCAGCAGGGAGAACGGGGGGGCCTCGGCAGATACGCAGTATTTT	CASRENGGASADTQYF
TRBJ1-1	TRBV7-3	14	NA	NA	TGTGCCAGCAGCTCACATACAGTGAACACTGAAGCTTTCTTT	CASSSHTVNTEAFF
TRBJ2-2	TRBV30	12	NA	NA	TGTGCCTGGAGACAGGACCCCGGGGAGCTGTTTTTT	CAWRQDPGELFF
TRBJ2-5	TRBV7-3	13	NA	NA	TGTGCCAGCAGCCGCGGCGCCAGAGAGACCCAGTACTTC	CASSRGARETQYF
TRBJ2-1	TRBV5-1	16	TRBD2	NA	TGCGCCAGCAGCTTGATCCCCAGCGGGATGCACAATGAGCAGTTCTTC	CASSLIPSGMHNEQFF
TRBJ1-2	TRBV7-9	15	NA	NA	TGTGCCAGCAGCCCCCGGGACAAATCTAACTATGGCTACACCTTC	CASSPRDKSNYGYTF
TRBJ1-2	TRBV10-3	13	NA	NA	TGTGCCATCAGGGGGGGGATGCACTATGGCTACACCTTC	CAIRGGMHYGYTF
TRBJ1-1	TRBV28	13	NA	NA	TGTGCCAGCAGTCCCCTGACGGGGGAGTCAGCTTTCTTT	CASSPLTGESAFF
TRBJ2-7	TRBV5-1	18	TRBD2	NA	TGCGCCAGCAGCTTCGGGGCTAGCGGGGGGTCCCTCTCCTACGAGCAGTACTTC	CASSFGASGGSLSYEQYF
TRBJ2-3	TRBV9	18	TRBD1	NA	TGTGCCAGCAGCGGCCAGGGGGCGCTGGCCCTCGGCACAGATACGCAGTATTTT	CASSGQGALALGTDTQYF